The clone carrying this TCR beta chain appeared a few times. Its antigen remains unknown. The germline V gene encodes CDR1 SEHNR and CDR2 FQNEAQ (reference sequence). V lost 6 bases and J lost 4, with 15 bases in between. The CDR3 sequence is 14 residues long. The data were obtained in a study of post-analysis software for immune sequencing data. Study-wide context: Clinical courses comprised relapsing-remitting, secondary progressive and progressive-relapsing multiple sclerosis.

Findings and caveats of the study: A few TRBV segments were significantly more frequent in patients than in controls. TRBV5-6, TRBV5-1 and TRBV20-1 were among these segments.

Unique molecular identifiers had been added to the TCR beta cDNA libraries. Each CDR3 protein is one row after TCRdb ran MiXCR on the PCR reads. This table has some 890,000 distinct CDR3 sequences, approximately 53% appearing once. The origin of this receptor is a girl under 18 with multiple sclerosis. V is TRBV7-9 and J is TRBJ2-5; the D gene is possibly TRBD1 (6 bases). Sequencing was performed on blood. In nucleotides, the CDR3 is TGTGCCAGCAGATCAGGGATAGGGGGAGAGACCCAGTACTTC. Protein sequence: CASRSGIGGETQYF. The full variable domain, rest sourced from reference TRBV7-9 and TRBJ2-5, is DTGVSQNPRHKITKRGQNVTFRCDPISEHNRLYWYRQTLGQGPEFLTYFQNEAQLEKSRLLSDRFSAERPKGSFSTLEIQRTEQGDSAMYLCASRSGIGGETQYFGPGTRLLVL.